The rows below give T cell receptor beta chains drawn from one sample of a study of Graves' ophthalmopathy and Graves' hyperthyroidism. Using its own MiXCR run on the multiplex PCR reads, TCRdb lists one record per CDR3 protein. Seen here are about 590,000 distinct CDR3 sequences, about two fifths observed once, and the top ten hold roughly 4.5%. Specimen: peripheral blood or thyroid tissue (not recorded which). The receptors originated from an adult man with Graves' hyperthyroidism. Each CDR3 is given with its conserved first and last residue. A D gene is named only where the DNA matches it firmly. Only some rows state a clone size, as once, few, many or a class for expanded clones.

TRBD1	TRBV4-1	NA	TRBJ2-5	CASSQPYRGSRETQYF	TGCGCCAGCAGCCAACCCTACAGGGGTTCAAGAGAGACCCAGTACTTC
NA	TRBV3-1	many	TRBJ1-5	CASSQGTTGIGSNQPQHF	TGTGCCAGCAGCCAAGGGACAACAGGGATCGGGAGCAATCAGCCCCAGCATTTT
NA	TRBV29-1	once	TRBJ1-6	CSLEGGENSPLHF	TGCAGCCTTGAGGGGGGGGAGAATTCACCCCTCCACTTT
NA	TRBV2	NA	TRBJ2-1	CASSEWGSYNEQFF	TGTGCCAGCAGTGAATGGGGCAGCTACAATGAGCAGTTCTTC
TRBD1	TRBV7-3	many	TRBJ2-7	CASSVIRQGNRSYEQYF	TGTGCCAGCAGCGTGATAAGACAGGGAAATCGCTCCTACGAGCAGTACTTC
TRBD1	TRBV10-3	NA	TRBJ1-2	CAISRDRGGDGYTF	TGTGCCATCAGTCGGGACAGGGGAGGAGATGGCTACACCTTC
TRBD1	TRBV13	NA	TRBJ1-2	CASRKGTGVFGGGYTF	TGTGCCAGCAGGAAAGGGACAGGGGTGTTCGGAGGCGGCTACACCTTC
TRBD1	TRBV11-1	few	TRBJ2-7	CASSFRDRGSGEQYF	TGTGCCAGCAGCTTCCGGGACAGGGGCTCCGGGGAGCAGTACTTC
NA	TRBV12-3/TRBV12-4	many	TRBJ1-6	CASSSAGLNSPLHF	TGTGCCAGCAGTTCCGCGGGGCTGAATTCACCCCTCCACTTT
NA	TRBV29-1	NA	TRBJ2-7	CSVGGPTSPYEQYF	TGCAGCGTTGGAGGGCCCACGAGCCCCTACGAGCAGTATTTC
NA	TRBV19	NA	TRBJ2-7	CASSIAQGQSYEQYF	TGTGCCAGTAGTATAGCTCAGGGCCAATCCTACGAGCAGTACTTC
NA	TRBV18	few	TRBJ1-1	CASSPKEEAFF	TGTGCCAGCTCTCCTAAGGAGGAAGCTTTCTTT
TRBD1	TRBV5-1	few	TRBJ1-4	CASSPGQINEKLFF	TGCGCCAGCAGCCCGGGACAGATAAATGAAAAACTGTTTTTT
NA	TRBV5-1	NA	TRBJ1-3	CASSLDRPLSGNTIYF	TGCGCCAGCAGCTTGGACAGGCCCCTCTCTGGAAACACCATATATTTT
NA	TRBV7-9	many	TRBJ1-4	CASSLAGRGLFF	TGTGCCAGCAGCTTAGCGGGGAGAGGGCTGTTTTTT
TRBD1	TRBV7-9	NA	TRBJ2-7	CASSESDRGLYEQYF	TGTGCCAGCAGCGAATCCGACAGGGGGCTCTACGAGCAGTACTTC
NA	TRBV9	NA	TRBJ2-2	CAWIRAGTGELFF	TGTGCCTGGATACGGGCTGGGACCGGGGAGCTGTTTTTT
NA	TRBV5-1	NA	TRBJ2-6	CASSLDGVNVLTF	TGCGCCAGCAGCTTGGATGGGGTCAACGTCCTGACTTTC
NA	TRBV20-1	many	TRBJ1-3	CSASDGGPGNTIYF	TGCAGTGCTAGTGACGGGGGCCCTGGAAACACCATATATTTT
TRBD2	TRBV24-1	NA	TRBJ2-1	CATSDVTSGRADEQFF	TGTGCCACCAGTGATGTGACTAGCGGGAGGGCCGATGAGCAGTTCTTC
TRBD1	TRBV29-1	many	TRBJ1-1	CSVGGTGGTEAFF	TGCAGCGTTGGAGGGACAGGGGGGACTGAAGCTTTCTTT
NA	TRBV5-5	NA	TRBJ1-2	CASSYRAGYTF	TGTGCCAGCAGCTACAGGGCTGGCTACACCTTC
TRBD1	TRBV29-1	NA	TRBJ1-2	CSARDLGQGTDYGYTF	TGCAGTGCTAGAGACCTGGGACAGGGAACAGACTATGGCTACACCTTC
TRBD1	TRBV29-1	NA	TRBJ2-6	CSVEGGQGAAGANVLTF	TGCAGCGTTGAGGGGGGACAGGGGGCTGCTGGGGCCAACGTCCTGACTTTC
TRBD1	TRBV2	many	TRBJ1-4	CASRGTTGRAEKLFF	TGTGCCAGCAGAGGGACGACAGGGAGGGCTGAAAAACTGTTTTTT
TRBD1	TRBV5-1	many	TRBJ1-2	CASSPWTGGRGYTF	TGCGCCAGCAGCCCCTGGACAGGGGGCAGAGGCTACACCTTC
NA	TRBV10-1	once	TRBJ2-1	CASSGSGVDEQFF	TGCGCCAGCAGTGGGTCAGGGGTCGATGAGCAGTTCTTC
TRBD2	TRBV20-1	many	TRBJ2-7	CSAASGSYEQYF	TGCAGTGCGGCTAGCGGGAGTTACGAGCAGTACTTC
NA	TRBV20-1	many	TRBJ2-7	CSANGGLYEQYF	TGCAGTGCTAATGGGGGCCTCTACGAGCAGTACTTC
TRBD1	TRBV6-2/TRBV6-3	NA	TRBJ2-3	CASSAMTGEQDTQYF	TGTGCCAGCAGTGCCATGACAGGGGAGCAAGATACGCAGTATTTT
NA	TRBV20-1	many	TRBJ1-5	CSARWTDNQPQHF	TGCAGTGCTAGGTGGACAGACAATCAGCCCCAGCATTTT
TRBD1	TRBV11-2	many	TRBJ1-2	CASSPWTGGGSGYTF	TGTGCCAGCAGCCCATGGACAGGAGGGGGTTCTGGCTACACCTTC
TRBD1	TRBV29-1	NA	TRBJ2-7	CSTGGQGDPYEQYF	TGCAGCACCGGAGGACAGGGGGACCCCTACGAGCAGTACTTC
NA	TRBV7-2	NA	TRBJ2-7	CASSPRALSSYEQYF	TGTGCCAGCAGCCCCAGGGCTTTAAGCTCCTACGAGCAGTACTTC
NA	TRBV27	NA	TRBJ2-5	CASSPQREETQYF	TGTGCCAGCAGTCCCCAGAGGGAAGAGACCCAGTACTTC
TRBD1	TRBV2	NA	TRBJ1-4	CASRTGTGEKLFF	TGTGCCAGCAGAACCGGGACAGGTGAAAAACTGTTTTTT
NA	TRBV19	NA	TRBJ2-3	CASQTVNNADTQYF	TGTGCCAGTCAGACAGTGAACAACGCAGATACGCAGTATTTT
NA	TRBV20-1	many	TRBJ1-1	CSVKGGGTEAFF	TGCAGTGTTAAGGGAGGGGGCACTGAAGCTTTCTTT
NA	TRBV19	many	TRBJ1-1	CASRNTGSNTEAFF	TGTGCCAGTCGCAATACGGGGTCCAACACTGAAGCTTTCTTT
NA	TRBV29-1	NA	TRBJ2-1	CSVDLAVGINEQFF	TGCAGCGTTGATTTGGCAGTGGGAATCAATGAGCAGTTCTTC
TRBD2	TRBV6-5	many	TRBJ2-7	CASSYSGFLAGDEQYF	TGTGCCAGCAGTTACTCGGGCTTCCTAGCGGGAGACGAGCAGTACTTC
NA	TRBV29-1	NA	TRBJ2-7	CSVEGGFTYEQYF	TGCAGCGTTGAAGGAGGGTTTACATACGAGCAGTACTTC
TRBD1	TRBV20-1	NA	TRBJ2-6	CSATRDSTNVLTF	TGCAGTGCTACCCGGGACAGCACCAACGTCCTGACTTTC